This entry lists 32 T cell receptor beta chains sequenced from one sample in a study of CD8 T cells in Susac syndrome. After extraction with the RNeasy kit, about 0.5 to 1 ug of the RNA was reverse transcribed using random hexamers. TCRdb independently ran MiXCR on the immunoSEQ multiplex PCR reads; one entry per CDR3 protein. The sample consists of around 150,000 distinct CDR3 sequences, approximately 96% of them appearing once. Sequences were obtained from CD4+ T cells from PBMCs. The receptors shown here come from a human donor in good health.

This sequence joins TRBV5-1 and TRBJ2-7, with D possibly matching TRBD2 (5 bases). This CDR3 spans 15 amino acids. Germline V CDR1 and CDR2: SGHRS, YFSETQ. V lost 1 base, J lost 0 bases, and 11 bases lay in between. CDR3 nucleotide sequence: TGCGCCAGCAGCTTGATGAGGGCGAGCTCCTACGAGCAGTACTTC. It codes for CASSLMRASSYEQYF.

In this sample, this clonotype turned up once. The chain couples TRBV18 to TRBJ1-1, with a weak D call TRBD1 (5 bases). The germline CDR1 and CDR2 sequences are KGHSH and LQKENI. CDR3 size: 16 residues. Trimming stripped 3 bases from V and 7 bases from J, with 21 bases between. The CDR3 DNA follows: TGTGCCAGCTCACCCACCGGTGGGGGGACTAGTCTTGAAGCTTTCTTT. Protein sequence: CASSPTGGGTSLEAFF.

The chain links TRBV20-1 to TRBJ2-2; D gene ambiguous. This CDR3 has 12 amino acids. Germline V CDR1 and CDR2: DFQATT, SNEGSKA (reference sequence). V gave up 0 bases and J gave up 1 base, with 0 bases separating them. CDR3 amino acids: CSARENTGELFF. In DNA, the CDR3 is TGCAGTGCTAGAGAGAACACCGGGGAGCTGTTTTTT.

This clonotype showed up just once. This chain uses TRBV28 with TRBJ2-1; D remains ambiguous. The CDR3 is 13 amino acids. V gave up 5 bases and J gave up 8 bases, with 13 bases separating them. Germline V lookup: CDR1 MDHEN, CDR2 SYDVKM. The CDR3, as DNA: TGTGCCAGCAGTCACCAACGTGGTGATGAGCAGTTCTTC. It codes for CASSHQRGDEQFF.

In regard to this clonotype: One end of the junction fails to match germline, which may point to a read error. V gene TRBV3-1 combines with J gene TRBJ1-2; 8 nucleotides align to TRBD1. The CDR3 length is 14 residues. Germline V gives CDR1 LGHDT, CDR2 YNNKEL (reference sequence). CDR3 sequence reads: CASRQATGAYGYTF. CDR3 DNA: TGTGCCAGCAGGCAAGCGACAGGGGCCTATGGCTACACCTTC. Combining the CDR3 with reference TRBV3-1 and TRBJ1-2 gives the whole variable domain DTAVSQTPKYLVTQMGNDKSIKCEQNLGHDTMYWYKQDSKKFLKIMFSYNNKELIINETVPNRFSPKSPDKAHLNLHINSLELGDSAVYFCASRQATGAYGYTFGSGTRLTVV.

The rearrangement uses TRBV10-3 and TRBJ2-1; 13 bases agree with TRBD2. This CDR3 contains 14 residues. Germline V gene lookup returns CDR1 ENHRY and CDR2 SYGVKD. Unmatched junction bases numbered 8, after V lost 10 bases and J lost 8 bases. CDR3: CATTGTSGVYEQFF. Written as DNA, the CDR3 is TGTGCCACCACCGGGACTAGCGGGGTGTATGAGCAGTTCTTC.

The chain links TRBV7-2 to TRBJ2-1; 11 bases are a match to TRBD2. Losses at the gene ends were 5 bases for V and 5 bases for J; bases not matched to a gene: 5. The CDR3 is 15 residues long. Germline loops: CDR1 SGHTA, CDR2 FQGNSA. CDR3 loop: CASSLIAGGNNEQFF. CDR3 in DNA: TGTGCCAGCAGCCTAATAGCGGGGGGGAACAATGAGCAGTTCTTC.

V gene TRBV29-1 combines with J gene TRBJ2-3; TRBD2 aligns across 10 bases. The CDR3 sequence is 12 residues long. CDR1 and CDR2 from the germline V gene are SQVTM and ANQGSEA. Losses at the gene ends were 6 bases for V and 6 bases for J; bases not matched to a gene: 3. CDR3: CSVGTSADTQYF. In nucleotides, the CDR3 is TGCAGCGTAGGGACTAGCGCGGATACGCAGTATTTT.

This chain uses TRBV20-1 with TRBJ2-5; 8 bases map to TRBD2. The junction had 11 bases not matched to a gene; V was cut back by 5 bases and J by 0 bases. Germline CDR1 is DFQATT and CDR2 is SNEGSKA (reference sequence). The CDR3 is 16 residues long. The CDR3 here is CSAFIGRGVHQETQYF. The CDR3 nucleotides are TGCAGTGCTTTTATAGGGCGGGGGGTCCACCAAGAGACCCAGTACTTC.

The chain is built from TRBV2 and TRBJ2-2; D assignment may be TRBD1 or TRBD2 (6 bases each). Germline values: CDR1 SNHLY, CDR2 FYNNEI. The CDR3 has 13 residues. V lost 7 bases to trimming and J lost 7 bases, with 13 bases between them. CDR3 sequence reads: CASNSRGGGELFF. DNA of the CDR3: TGTGCCAGCAACTCCAGGGGAGGCGGGGAGCTGTTTTTT. The full variable domain, its missing parts supplied by reference TRBV2 and TRBJ2-2, is EPEVTQTPSHQVTQMGQEVILRCVPISNHLYFYWYRQILGQKVEFLVSFYNNEISEKSEIFDDQFSVERPDGSNFTLKIRSTKLEDSAMYFCASNSRGGGELFFGEGSRLTVL.

This rearrangement joins TRBV20-1 to TRBJ2-3; 14 positions match TRBD2. With 1 base clipped from V and 8 bases from J, the junction kept 11 bases outside the gene matches. Per germline, CDR1 DFQATT and CDR2 SNEGSKA (reference sequence). CDR3 length equals 17 residues. The CDR3, as DNA: TGCAGTGCTAGAGCCCTTGGACTAGCGGGGGGCGGCGGTACGCAGTATTTT. As protein: CSARALGLAGGGGTQYF.

The V gene is TRBV20-1, the J gene TRBJ1-1; 7 bases map to TRBD1. This CDR3 spans 12 amino acids. The J segment lost 2 bases and the V segment lost 5 bases, leaving 2 bases of the junction unmatched. From germline, CDR1 is DFQATT and CDR2 SNEGSKA (reference sequence). Written as DNA, the CDR3 is TGCAGTGCTCGGACAGGTAACACTGAAGCTTTCTTT. Residues: CSARTGNTEAFF.

This chain uses TRBV11-2 with TRBJ2-3; D not resolved. CDR3 size: 12 residues. In germline, CDR1 is SGHAT, CDR2 FQNNGV. V was shortened by 4 bases and J by 6 bases, with 8 bases between the two germline ends. The CDR3 here is CASSSQSDTQYF. The CDR3 coding sequence is TGTGCCAGCAGCTCCCAATCGGATACGCAGTATTTT.

This sequence joins TRBV2 and TRBJ1-4, with a tentative D call TRBD1 (5 bases). Germline V gene sequence: CDR1 SNHLY, CDR2 FYNNEI. This CDR3 has 14 residues. V lost 4 bases and J lost 4, with 10 bases in between. The CDR3 is CASSAERGNEKLFF. The CDR3 DNA sequence: TGTGCCAGCAGTGCAGAGAGGGGTAATGAAAAACTGTTTTTT.

The rearrangement links TRBV4-2 to TRBJ2-1, with D unclear. The CDR3 spans 14 residues. V lost 2 bases and J 6 bases, leaving 11 bases between the germline ends. The germline CDR1 and CDR2 sequences are LGHNA and YNFKEQ. In DNA, the CDR3 is TGTGCCAGCAGCCAAAAAACCCTGGGCAATGAGCAGTTCTTC. It encodes CASSQKTLGNEQFF.

The rearrangement links TRBV20-1 to TRBJ1-4; TRBD1 agrees at 9 bases. The germline CDR1 and CDR2 sequences are DFQATT and SNEGSKA (reference sequence). CDR3 length equals 13 residues. The CDR3 DNA follows: TGCTCAGGACAGGGGCAATTAAATGAAAAACTGTTTTTT. This sequence encodes CSGQGQLNEKLFF.

This sequence joins TRBV4-3 and TRBJ2-7, with a weak D call TRBD1 (6 bases). The CDR3 sequence is 14 residues long. The ends were cut back, 6 bases at V and 3 bases at J, with 15 bases in the middle. Germline V CDR1 and CDR2: LGHNA, YSLEER. The CDR3, as DNA: TGCGCCAGCAGGGTCGGGACAACCGTCTACGAGCAGTACTTC. Its translation: CASRVGTTVYEQYF.

This chain uses TRBV15 with TRBJ1-1, with D tentatively TRBD1 (5 bases). The germline gives CDR1 LNHNV, CDR2 YYDKDF (reference sequence). CDR3 length: 17 residues. Trimming cost V 1 base and J 4 bases, with 19 bases left between them. The CDR3 protein is CATSRGRVAGLGTEAFF. The CDR3 coding sequence is TGTGCCACCAGCAGAGGTCGGGTGGCAGGGTTGGGCACTGAAGCTTTCTTT.

The rearrangement links TRBV20-1 to TRBJ2-3; 10 positions agree with TRBD1. CDR3 length equals 16 residues. J gave up 5 bases and V 0 bases, and 8 bases lay outside the gene matches. Germline V lookup: CDR1 DFQATT, CDR2 SNEGSKA (reference sequence). CDR3 nucleotide sequence: TGCAGTGCTAGAGATACGGGACAGGGGCGTCAAGATACGCAGTATTTT. The encoded protein is CSARDTGQGRQDTQYF.

This sequence joins TRBV7-2 and TRBJ2-5; D is unresolved. The V end lost 4 bases, the J end lost 1 base, and 7 bases lay between the germline ends. The CDR3 is made up of 13 amino acids. Per the germline V gene, CDR1 is SGHTA and CDR2 is FQGNSA. CDR3 residues: CASSWAFQETQYF. DNA for the CDR3: TGTGCCAGCAGCTGGGCATTCCAAGAGACCCAGTACTTC.

The chain couples TRBV4-2 to TRBJ1-5; D is perhaps TRBD1 (5 bases). The CDR3 length is 15 residues. CDR1 and CDR2 from the germline V gene are LGHNA and YNFKEQ. Trimming removed 1 base from V and 7 bases from J, with 14 bases in between. CDR3 protein: CASSQVLQGFQPQHF. The CDR3 DNA follows: TGTGCCAGCAGCCAAGTATTGCAGGGCTTCCAGCCCCAGCATTTT.

This rearrangement joins TRBV29-1 to TRBJ2-3, with a weak D call TRBD2 (5 bases). This CDR3 has 14 amino acids. Germline V gene sequence: CDR1 SQVTM, CDR2 ANQGSEA. Trimming pared 1 base from V and 6 bases from J, leaving 14 bases between. CDR3 residues: CSVEVVAGVDTQYF. DNA of the CDR3: TGCAGCGTTGAAGTAGTAGCCGGGGTTGATACGCAGTATTTT.

The DNA of the CDR3 is TGTGCCAGCAGCGCCGAACTAGCGGGGGACCCCACAGATACGCAGTATTTT. Encoded protein: CASSAELAGDPTDTQYF. The V and J genes are TRBV12-3 or TRBV12-4 and TRBJ2-3, with 11 bases fitting TRBD2. This CDR3 comprises 17 residues. V shed 6 bases, J shed 2 bases, and the junction held 10 bases outside the gene matches.

The chain has TRBV7-2 and TRBJ2-5; D ambiguous. This CDR3 spans 14 amino acids. V lost 5 bases and J lost 4, with 14 bases in between. Germline assignment: CDR1 SGHTA and CDR2 FQGNSA. The CDR3 DNA sequence: TGTGCCAGCAGCGTGAGGTTATCGTCAGAGACCCAGTACTTC. It yields the protein CASSVRLSSETQYF. The full variable domain, in which reference TRBV7-2 and TRBJ2-5 provide the parts outside the CDR3, is GAGVSQSPSNKVTEKGKDVELRCDPISGHTALYWYRQSLGQGLEFLIYFQGNSAPDKSGLPSDRFSAERTGGSVSTLTIQRTQQEDSAVYLCASSVRLSSETQYFGPGTRLLVL.

V usage is TRBV4-3 and J usage is TRBJ2-2; 7 bases are a match to TRBD2. CDR1 and CDR2 from the germline V gene are LGHNA and YSLEER. The J segment lost 7 bases and the V segment lost 1 base, leaving 9 bases of the junction unmatched. CDR3 size: 16 residues. CDR3 sequence: CASSQGTLAGVGELFF. In DNA form, the CDR3 reads TGCGCCAGCAGCCAAGGGACCCTGGCGGGGGTCGGGGAGCTGTTTTTT.

The chain combines TRBV5-4 with TRBJ2-2, with D uncertain. Deletions cut 1 base from V and 5 bases from J, with 9 bases between. The CDR3 runs 14 residues. Germline assignment: CDR1 SGHNT and CDR2 YYREEE (reference sequence). CDR3 residues: CASSLWQSTGELFF. For the CDR3, the DNA is TGTGCCAGCAGCTTGTGGCAGAGTACCGGGGAGCTGTTTTTT.

The rearrangement uses TRBV4-2 and TRBJ1-5; D gene unclear. CDR3 length equals 14 residues. V was cut by 0 bases and J by 5 bases, with 8 bases left in between. CDR1 is LGHNA, CDR2 YNFKEQ, per germline. The CDR3 reads CASSQDSGDQPQHF. DNA of the CDR3: TGTGCCAGCAGCCAAGATTCCGGAGATCAGCCCCAGCATTTT.

The chain uses TRBV15 and TRBJ2-3; 8 bases map to TRBD1. From germline, CDR1 is LNHNV and CDR2 YYDKDF (reference sequence). This CDR3 comprises 16 residues. The J segment lost 3 bases and the V segment lost 1 base, leaving 6 bases of the junction unmatched. CDR3 nucleotide sequence: TGTGCCACCAGCAGAGGAACAGGGGGACGTACAGATACGCAGTATTTT. It encodes CATSRGTGGRTDTQYF.

This rearrangement joins TRBV30 to TRBJ1-1; 7 bases line up with TRBD1. V dropped 3 bases and J dropped 1; count of bases not matched to a gene: 8. The CDR3 has 15 residues. Germline loops: CDR1 GTSNPN, CDR2 SVGIG (reference sequence). CDR3 sequence: CAWSADGTANTEAFF. The DNA of the CDR3 is TGTGCCTGGAGCGCGGATGGGACAGCGAACACTGAAGCTTTCTTT. Full variable domain (rest looked up from reference TRBV30 and TRBJ1-1): SQTIHQWPATLVQPVGSPLSLECTVEGTSNPNLYWYRQAAGRGLQLLFYSVGIGQISSEVPQNLSASRPQDRQFILSSKKLLLSDSGFYLCAWSADGTANTEAFFGQGTRLTVV.

The V call is TRBV4-3, the J call TRBJ1-2; D possibly corresponds to TRBD1 (5 bases). The CDR3 is made up of 13 amino acids. V was shortened by 1 base and J by 8 bases, with 11 bases between the two germline ends. CDR1 and CDR2 from the germline V gene are LGHNA and YSLEER. CDR3 region: CASSQARAAGYTF. The CDR3 nucleotides are TGCGCCAGCAGCCAAGCCAGGGCCGCAGGCTACACCTTC.

The V and J genes are TRBV29-1 and TRBJ2-3; 8 bases align to TRBD1. The CDR3 sequence is 14 residues long. Germline V CDR1 and CDR2: SQVTM, ANQGSEA. J was trimmed by 2 bases and V by 8 bases; bases with no gene match: 9. CDR3 coding DNA: TGCAGCTCCCTAGACAGGGGAGTCACAGATACGCAGTATTTT. Its translation is CSSLDRGVTDTQYF.

This chain's CDR3 is CSATRASWAKNIQYF. CDR3 nucleotide sequence: TGCAGCGCGACCAGGGCTAGTTGGGCCAAAAACATTCAGTACTTC. The V and J genes are TRBV29-1 and TRBJ2-4; a possible D gene is TRBD1 (5 bases). Germline CDR1 reads SQVTM; CDR2 reads ANQGSEA. This CDR3 contains 15 residues. Trimming took off 7 bases at V and 1 base at J, with 17 bases between the two ends.